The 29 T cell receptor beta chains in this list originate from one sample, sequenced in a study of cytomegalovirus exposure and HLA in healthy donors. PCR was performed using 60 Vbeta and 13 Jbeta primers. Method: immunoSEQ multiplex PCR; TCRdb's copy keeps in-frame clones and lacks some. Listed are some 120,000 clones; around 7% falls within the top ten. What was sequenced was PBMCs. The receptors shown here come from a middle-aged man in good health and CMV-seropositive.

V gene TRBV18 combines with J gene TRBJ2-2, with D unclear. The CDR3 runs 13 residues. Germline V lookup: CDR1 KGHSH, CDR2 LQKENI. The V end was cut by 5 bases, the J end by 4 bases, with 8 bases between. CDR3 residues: CASSILGTGELFF. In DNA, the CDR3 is TGTGCCAGCTCAATACTCGGCACCGGGGAGCTGTTTTTT.

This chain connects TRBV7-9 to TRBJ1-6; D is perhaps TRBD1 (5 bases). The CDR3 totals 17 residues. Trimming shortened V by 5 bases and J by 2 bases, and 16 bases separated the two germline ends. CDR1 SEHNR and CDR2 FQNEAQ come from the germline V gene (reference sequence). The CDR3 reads CASSTPLQGTYNSPLHF. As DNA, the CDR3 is TGTGCCAGCAGCACGCCCCTCCAGGGAACCTATAATTCACCCCTCCACTTT.

The CDR3: CASSQELVSYNEQFF. CDR3 nucleotides: TGTGCCAGCAGCCAAGAACTAGTTTCCTACAATGAGCAGTTCTTC. The V and J genes are TRBV13 and TRBJ2-1; TRBD2 might be the D (5 bases). The germline gives CDR1 PRHDT, CDR2 FYEKMQ (reference sequence). Trimming cost V 5 bases and J 1 base, with 12 bases left between them. The CDR3 consists of 15 residues.

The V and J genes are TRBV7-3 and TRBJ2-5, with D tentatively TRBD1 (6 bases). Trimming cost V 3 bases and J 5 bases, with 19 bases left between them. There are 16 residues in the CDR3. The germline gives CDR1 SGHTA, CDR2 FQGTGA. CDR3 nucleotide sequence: TGTGCCAGCAGCTTTTCTGCTACAGGGTCGGGGGAGACCCAGTACTTC. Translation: CASSFSATGSGETQYF.

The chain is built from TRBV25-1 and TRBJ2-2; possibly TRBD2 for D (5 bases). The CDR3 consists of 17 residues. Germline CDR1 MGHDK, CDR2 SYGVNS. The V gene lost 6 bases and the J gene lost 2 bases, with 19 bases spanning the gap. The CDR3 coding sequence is TGTGCCAGCAGGCGAGACTATGGCGGACTTAACACCGGGGAGCTGTTTTTT. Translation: CASRRDYGGLNTGELFF.

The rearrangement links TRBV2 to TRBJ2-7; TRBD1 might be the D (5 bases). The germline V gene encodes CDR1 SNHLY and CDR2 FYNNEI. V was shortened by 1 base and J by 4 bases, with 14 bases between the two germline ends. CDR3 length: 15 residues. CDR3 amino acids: CASSEVGRVGYEQYF. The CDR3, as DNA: TGTGCCAGCAGTGAAGTCGGCAGGGTGGGGTACGAGCAGTACTTC.

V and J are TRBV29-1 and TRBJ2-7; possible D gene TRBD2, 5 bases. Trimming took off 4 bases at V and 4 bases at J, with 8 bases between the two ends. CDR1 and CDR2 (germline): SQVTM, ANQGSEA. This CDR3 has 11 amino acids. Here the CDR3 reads CSVGTWYEQYF. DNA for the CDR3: TGCAGCGTTGGGACTTGGTACGAGCAGTACTTC.

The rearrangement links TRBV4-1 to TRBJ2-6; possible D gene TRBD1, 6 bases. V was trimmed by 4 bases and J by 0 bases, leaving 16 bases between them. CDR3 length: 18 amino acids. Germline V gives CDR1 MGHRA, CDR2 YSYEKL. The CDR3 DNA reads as TGCGCCAGCAGCCTCAGACAGGTCGCCTCCTCTGGGGCCAACGTCCTGACTTTC. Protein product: CASSLRQVASSGANVLTF.

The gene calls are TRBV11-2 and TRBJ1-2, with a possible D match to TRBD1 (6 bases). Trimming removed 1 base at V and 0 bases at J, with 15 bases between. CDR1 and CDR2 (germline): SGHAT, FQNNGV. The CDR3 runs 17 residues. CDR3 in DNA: TGTGCCAGCAGCTTAGTCCGAGACAGGCAAGCTAACTATGGCTACACCTTC. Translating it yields CASSLVRDRQANYGYTF. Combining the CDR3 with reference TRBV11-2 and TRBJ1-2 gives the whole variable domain EAGVAQSPRYKIIEKRQSVAFWCNPISGHATLYWYQQILGQGPKLLIQFQNNGVVDDSQLPKDRFSAERLKGVDSTLKIQPAKLEDSAVYLCASSLVRDRQANYGYTFGSGTRLTVV.

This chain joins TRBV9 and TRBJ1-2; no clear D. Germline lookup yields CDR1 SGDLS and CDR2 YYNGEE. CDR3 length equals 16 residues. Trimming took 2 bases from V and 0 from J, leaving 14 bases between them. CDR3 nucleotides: TGTGCCAGCAGCGTTCGGGGAGAGGGCTCTAACTATGGCTACACCTTC. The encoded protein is CASSVRGEGSNYGYTF.

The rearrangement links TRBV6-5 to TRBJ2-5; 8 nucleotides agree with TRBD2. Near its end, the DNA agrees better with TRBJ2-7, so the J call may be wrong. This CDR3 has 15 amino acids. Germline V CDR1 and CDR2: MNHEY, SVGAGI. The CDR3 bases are TGTGCCAGCAGTGTTACCGGGACTAGGAGTTACGAGCAGTACTTC. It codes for CASSVTGTRSYEQYF.

The CDR3 region has the DNA TGCGCCAGCACTGAGACAGGGGGCGCTGGGGCCAACGTCCTGACTTTC. As protein: CASTETGGAGANVLTF. V usage is TRBV5-1 and J usage is TRBJ2-6; 10 bases line up with TRBD1. The junction had 5 bases not matched to a gene; V was cut back by 6 bases and J by 2 bases. The CDR3 runs to 16 residues. From germline, CDR1 is SGHRS and CDR2 YFSETQ.

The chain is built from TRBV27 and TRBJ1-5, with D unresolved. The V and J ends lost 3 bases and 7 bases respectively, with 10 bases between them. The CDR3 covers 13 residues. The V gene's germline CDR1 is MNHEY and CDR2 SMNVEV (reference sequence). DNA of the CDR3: TGTGCCAGCAGTTTGGGAGTTGGCCAGCCCCAGCATTTT. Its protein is CASSLGVGQPQHF.

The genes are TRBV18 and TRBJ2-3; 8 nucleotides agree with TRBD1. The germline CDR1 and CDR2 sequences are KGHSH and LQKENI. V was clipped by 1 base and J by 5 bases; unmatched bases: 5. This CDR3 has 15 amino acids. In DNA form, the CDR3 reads TGTGCCAGCTCACCACTCAGGGGGCCAGGAGATACGCAGTATTTT. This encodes CASSPLRGPGDTQYF.

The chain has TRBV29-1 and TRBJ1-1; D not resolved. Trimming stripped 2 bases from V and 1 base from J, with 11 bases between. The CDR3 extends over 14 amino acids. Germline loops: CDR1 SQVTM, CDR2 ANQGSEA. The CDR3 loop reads CSVETQVPNTEAFF. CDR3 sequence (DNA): TGCAGCGTTGAAACCCAGGTACCGAACACTGAAGCTTTCTTT.

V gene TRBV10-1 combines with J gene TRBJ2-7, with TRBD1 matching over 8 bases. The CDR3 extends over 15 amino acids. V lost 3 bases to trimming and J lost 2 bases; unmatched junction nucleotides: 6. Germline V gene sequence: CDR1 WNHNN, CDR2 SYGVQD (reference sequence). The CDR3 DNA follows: TGCGCCAGCAGTGACTTCGGGACAGGAACCTACGAGCAGTACTTC. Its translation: CASSDFGTGTYEQYF.

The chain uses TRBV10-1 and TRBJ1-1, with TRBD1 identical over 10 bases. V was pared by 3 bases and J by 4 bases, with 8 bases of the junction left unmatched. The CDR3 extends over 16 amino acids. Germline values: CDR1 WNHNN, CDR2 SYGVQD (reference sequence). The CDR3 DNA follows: TGCGCCAGCAGTGATCTTAGGACAGGGGGAACCACTGAAGCTTTCTTT. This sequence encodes CASSDLRTGGTTEAFF.

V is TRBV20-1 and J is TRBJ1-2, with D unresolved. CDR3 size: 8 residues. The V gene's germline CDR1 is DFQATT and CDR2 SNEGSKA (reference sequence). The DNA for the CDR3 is TGCACCCGTGATGGCTACACCTTC. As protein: CTRDGYTF.

The CDR3 region is CASSILPDRGYEQYF. Here the CDR3 DNA reads TGTGCCAGTAGTATTCTTCCGGACAGGGGCTACGAGCAGTACTTC. The V and J genes are TRBV19 and TRBJ2-7; 9 positions match TRBD1. The CDR3 has 15 residues. V gave up 3 bases and J gave up 3 bases; unmatched junction bases: 6. Per the germline V gene, CDR1 is LNHDA and CDR2 is SQIVND (reference sequence).

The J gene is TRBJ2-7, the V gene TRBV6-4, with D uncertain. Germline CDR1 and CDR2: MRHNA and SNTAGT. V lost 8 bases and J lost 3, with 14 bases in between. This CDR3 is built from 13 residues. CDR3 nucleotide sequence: TGTGCCAGCTCGAAGGAATCGGGCTACGAGCAGTACTTC. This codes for CASSKESGYEQYF.

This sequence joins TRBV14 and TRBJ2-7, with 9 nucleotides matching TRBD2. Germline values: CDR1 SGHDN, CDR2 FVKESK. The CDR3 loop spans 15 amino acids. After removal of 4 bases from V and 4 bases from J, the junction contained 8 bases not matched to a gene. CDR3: CASSPSGKGEYEQYF. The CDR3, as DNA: TGTGCCAGCAGCCCTAGCGGGAAGGGTGAATACGAGCAGTACTTC. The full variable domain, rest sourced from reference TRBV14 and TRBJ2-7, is EAGVTQFPSHSVIEKGQTVTLRCDPISGHDNLYWYRRVMGKEIKFLLHFVKESKQDESGMPNNRFLAERTGGTYSTLKVQPAELEDSGVYFCASSPSGKGEYEQYFGPGTRLTVT.

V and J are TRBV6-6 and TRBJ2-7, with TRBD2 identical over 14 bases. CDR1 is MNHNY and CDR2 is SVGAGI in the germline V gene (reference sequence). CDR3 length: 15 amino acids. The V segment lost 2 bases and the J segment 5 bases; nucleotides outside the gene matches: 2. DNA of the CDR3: TGTGCCAGCAGTTACGGGACTAGCGGGAGCCACGAGCAGTACTTC. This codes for CASSYGTSGSHEQYF.

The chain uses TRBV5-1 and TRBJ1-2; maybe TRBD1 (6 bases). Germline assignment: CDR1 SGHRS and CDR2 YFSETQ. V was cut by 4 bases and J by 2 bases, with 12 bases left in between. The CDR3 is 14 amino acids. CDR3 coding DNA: TGCGCCAGCAGCCCGGACAGACTGAACTATGGCTACACCTTC. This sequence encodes CASSPDRLNYGYTF.

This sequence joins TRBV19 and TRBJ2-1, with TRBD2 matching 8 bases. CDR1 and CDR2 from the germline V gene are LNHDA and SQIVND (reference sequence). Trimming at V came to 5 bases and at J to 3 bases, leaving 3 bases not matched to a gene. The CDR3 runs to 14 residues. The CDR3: CASSLGLVYNEQFF. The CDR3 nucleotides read TGTGCCAGTAGTCTGGGACTAGTCTACAATGAGCAGTTCTTC.

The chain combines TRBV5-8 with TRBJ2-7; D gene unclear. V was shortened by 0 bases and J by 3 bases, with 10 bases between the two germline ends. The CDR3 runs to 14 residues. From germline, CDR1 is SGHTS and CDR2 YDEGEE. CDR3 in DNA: TGTGCCAGCAGCTTGGGCGGCACGATCTACGAGCAGTACTTC. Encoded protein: CASSLGGTIYEQYF.

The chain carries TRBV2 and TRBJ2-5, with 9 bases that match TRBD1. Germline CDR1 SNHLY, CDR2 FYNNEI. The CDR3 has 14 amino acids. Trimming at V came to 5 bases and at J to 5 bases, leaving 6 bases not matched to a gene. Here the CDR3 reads CASSPRTGVETQYF. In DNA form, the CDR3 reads TGTGCCAGCAGTCCCCGGACAGGGGTGGAGACCCAGTACTTC.

In DNA form, the CDR3 reads TGTGCCAGTAGTCCCGGGACAGGGACCGGTCAGCCCCAGCATTTT. Translating it yields CASSPGTGTGQPQHF. This chain links TRBV19 with TRBJ1-5, with TRBD1 matching over 9 bases. The CDR3 contains 15 residues. Germline lookup yields CDR1 LNHDA and CDR2 SQIVND (reference sequence). The trim removed 5 bases at V and 6 bases at J, leaving 8 bases unmatched. Combining the CDR3 with reference TRBV19 and TRBJ1-5 gives the whole variable domain DGGITQSPKYLFRKEGQNVTLSCEQNLNHDAMYWYRQDPGQGLRLIYYSQIVNDFQKGDIAEGYSVSREKKESFPLTVTSAQKNPTAFYLCASSPGTGTGQPQHFGDGTRLSIL.

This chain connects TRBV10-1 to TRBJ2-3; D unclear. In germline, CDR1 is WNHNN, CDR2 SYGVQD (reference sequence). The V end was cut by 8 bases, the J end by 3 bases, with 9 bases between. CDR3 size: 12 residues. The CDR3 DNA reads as TGCGCCAGCGGCCCATCTACAGATACGCAGTATTTT. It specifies CASGPSTDTQYF.

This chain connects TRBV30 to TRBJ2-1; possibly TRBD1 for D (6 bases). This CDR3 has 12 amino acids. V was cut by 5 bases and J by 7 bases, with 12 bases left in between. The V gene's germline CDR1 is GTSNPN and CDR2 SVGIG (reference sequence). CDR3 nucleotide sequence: TGTGCCTGGCTATTCCAGGGGAATGAGCAGTTCTTC. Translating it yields CAWLFQGNEQFF.